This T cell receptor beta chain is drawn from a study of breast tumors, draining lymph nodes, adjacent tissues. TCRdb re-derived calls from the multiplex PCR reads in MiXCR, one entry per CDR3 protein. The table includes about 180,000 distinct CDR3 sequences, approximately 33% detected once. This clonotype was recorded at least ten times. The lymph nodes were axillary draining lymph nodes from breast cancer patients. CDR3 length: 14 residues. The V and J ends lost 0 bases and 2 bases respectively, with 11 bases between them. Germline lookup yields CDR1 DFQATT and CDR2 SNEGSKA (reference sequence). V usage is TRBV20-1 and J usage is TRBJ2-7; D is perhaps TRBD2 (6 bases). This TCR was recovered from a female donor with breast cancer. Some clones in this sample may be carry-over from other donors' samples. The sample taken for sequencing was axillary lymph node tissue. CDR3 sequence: CSARDVTGAYEQYF. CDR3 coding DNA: TGCAGTGCTAGAGACGTCACGGGGGCCTACGAGCAGTACTTC.